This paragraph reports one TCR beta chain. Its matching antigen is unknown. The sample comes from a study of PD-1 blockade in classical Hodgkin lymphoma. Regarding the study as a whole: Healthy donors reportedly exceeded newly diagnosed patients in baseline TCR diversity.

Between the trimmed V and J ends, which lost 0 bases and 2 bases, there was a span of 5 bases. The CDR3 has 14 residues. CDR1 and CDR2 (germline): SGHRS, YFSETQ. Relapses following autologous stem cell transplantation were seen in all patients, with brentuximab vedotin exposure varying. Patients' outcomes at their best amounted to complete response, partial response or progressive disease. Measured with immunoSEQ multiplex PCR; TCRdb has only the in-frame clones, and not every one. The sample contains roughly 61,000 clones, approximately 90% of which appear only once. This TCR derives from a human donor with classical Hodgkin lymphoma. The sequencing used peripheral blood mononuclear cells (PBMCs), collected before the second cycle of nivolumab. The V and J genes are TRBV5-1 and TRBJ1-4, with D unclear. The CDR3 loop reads CASSLGLTNEKLFF. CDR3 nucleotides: TGCGCCAGCAGCTTGGGACTCACTAATGAAAAACTGTTTTTT.